This TCR beta chain was captured by sequencing in a study of graft-versus-host responses after intestinal transplantation. For the study at large: Those transplanted obtained multivisceral, liver-intestinal, or isolated intestinal grafts. All of the recipients had induction that used anti-thymocyte globulin, then tacrolimus and steroids for two to four years. Study findings and constraints: GvH clones were identified in recipient marrow, with some first appearing in ileum or blood. Graft-donor T cell macrochimerism coincided with high graft-versus-host to host-versus-graft clonal ratios in allografts.

Trimming took off 3 bases at V and 2 bases at J, with 12 bases between the two ends. Germline CDR1 reads SGDLS; CDR2 reads YYNGEE. There are 14 residues in the CDR3. A remark on this clone: The antigen is undetermined.

Generated by immunoSEQ multiplex PCR, the TCRdb table keeps only in-frame clones and is missing some. The data contain around 29,000 clones, approximately 90% of them singletons. V usage is TRBV9 and J usage is TRBJ2-7, with a tentative D call TRBD2 (6 bases). The sequence derives from a human patient who received an intestinal transplant, so some T cells may come from the graft donor. The material sequenced was PBMCs, taken around 61 weeks after intestinal transplantation. The CDR3 DNA is TGTGCCAGCAGCGAACTAGCATCTGCCTACGAGCAGTACTTC. Translation gives CASSELASAYEQYF.